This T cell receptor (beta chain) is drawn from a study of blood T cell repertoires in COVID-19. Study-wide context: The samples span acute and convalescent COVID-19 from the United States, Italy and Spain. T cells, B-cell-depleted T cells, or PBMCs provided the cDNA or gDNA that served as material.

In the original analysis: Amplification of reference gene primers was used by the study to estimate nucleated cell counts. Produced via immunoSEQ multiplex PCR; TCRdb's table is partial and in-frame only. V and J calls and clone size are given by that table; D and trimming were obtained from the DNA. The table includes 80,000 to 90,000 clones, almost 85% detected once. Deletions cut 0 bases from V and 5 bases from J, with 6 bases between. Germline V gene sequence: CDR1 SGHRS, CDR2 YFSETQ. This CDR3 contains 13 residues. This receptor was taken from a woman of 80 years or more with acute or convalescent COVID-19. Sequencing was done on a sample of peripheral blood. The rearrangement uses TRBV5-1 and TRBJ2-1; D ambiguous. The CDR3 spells CASSLAFDNEQFF. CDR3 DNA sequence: TGCGCCAGCAGCTTGGCCTTCGACAATGAGCAGTTCTTC.